The clone carrying this T cell receptor beta chain has only a few counts. Its specificity is not known. Using its own MiXCR run on the RACE reads, TCRdb lists one record per CDR3 protein. The sample lists about 80,000 distinct CDR3 sequences; 12% to 15% were seen once. This record comes from a study of human T cells and chemical hapten exposure. Across the study: Sensitization employed 2% DPC on roughly 2 cm by roughly 2 cm of upper inner arm skin.

Findings and limits, study-wide: Expanded TCRs produced significantly more large CDR3 similarity clusters than controls did. Donors in the study had alopecia, meaning their immune response may differ from healthy people's.

Sample time point: pre-sensitization, week 0. Treatment noted: therapeutic diphenylcyclopropenone sensitization with weekly scalp DPC. J lost 8 bases, V lost 8 bases, and 10 bases had no gene match. This CDR3 is 14 amino acids long. Germline CDR1 is MNHEY and CDR2 is SMNVEV (reference sequence). This sequence originates from a woman between 45 and 60 years old with alopecia areata. Some clones in this sample may be carry-over from other donors' samples. This rearrangement joins TRBV27 to TRBJ2-1; 9 nucleotides agree with TRBD1. The source material was whole blood, sampled in connection with sensitization to the hapten diphenylcyclopropenone (DPC). The CDR3 loop is CASRIQGARDEQFF. The DNA for the CDR3 is TGTGCCAGCCGAATACAGGGGGCGCGGGATGAGCAGTTCTTC.